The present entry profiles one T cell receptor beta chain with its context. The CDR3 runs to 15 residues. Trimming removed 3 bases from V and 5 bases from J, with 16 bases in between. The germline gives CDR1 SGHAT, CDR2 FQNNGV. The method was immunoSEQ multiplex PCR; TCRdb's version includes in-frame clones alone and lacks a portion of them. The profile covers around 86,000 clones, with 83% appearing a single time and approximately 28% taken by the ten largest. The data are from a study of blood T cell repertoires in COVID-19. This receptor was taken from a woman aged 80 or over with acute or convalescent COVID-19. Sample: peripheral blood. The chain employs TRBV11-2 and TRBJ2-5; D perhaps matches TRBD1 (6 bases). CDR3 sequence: CASSFRQVSGETQYF. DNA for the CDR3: TGTGCCAGCAGCTTTCGACAGGTTTCAGGGGAGACCCAGTACTTC. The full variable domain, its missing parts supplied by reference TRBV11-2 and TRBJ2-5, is EAGVAQSPRYKIIEKRQSVAFWCNPISGHATLYWYQQILGQGPKLLIQFQNNGVVDDSQLPKDRFSAERLKGVDSTLKIQPAKLEDSAVYLCASSFRQVSGETQYFGPGTRLLVL.